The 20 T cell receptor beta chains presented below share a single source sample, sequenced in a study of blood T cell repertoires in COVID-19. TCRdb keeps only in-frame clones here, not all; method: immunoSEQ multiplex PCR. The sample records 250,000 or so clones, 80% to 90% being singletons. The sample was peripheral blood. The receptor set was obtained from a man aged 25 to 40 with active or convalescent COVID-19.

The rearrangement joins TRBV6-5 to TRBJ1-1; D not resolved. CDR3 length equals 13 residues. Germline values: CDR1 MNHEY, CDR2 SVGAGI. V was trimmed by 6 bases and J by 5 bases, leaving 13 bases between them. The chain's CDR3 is CASSLEGKTEAFF. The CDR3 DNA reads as TGTGCCAGCAGCCTGGAGGGAAAGACTGAAGCTTTCTTT.

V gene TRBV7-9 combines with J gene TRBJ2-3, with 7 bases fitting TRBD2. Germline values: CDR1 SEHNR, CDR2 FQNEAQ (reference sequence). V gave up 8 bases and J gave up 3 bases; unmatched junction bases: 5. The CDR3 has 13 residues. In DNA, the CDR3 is TGTGCCAGCCGGGCTAGCGGAACAGATACGCAGTATTTT. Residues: CASRASGTDTQYF.

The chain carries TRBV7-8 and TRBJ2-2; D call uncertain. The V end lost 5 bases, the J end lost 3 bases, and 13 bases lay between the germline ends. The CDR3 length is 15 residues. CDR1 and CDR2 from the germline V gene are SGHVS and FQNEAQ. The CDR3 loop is CASSISNSDTGELFF. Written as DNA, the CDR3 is TGTGCCAGCAGCATTAGCAACTCGGACACCGGGGAGCTGTTTTTT.

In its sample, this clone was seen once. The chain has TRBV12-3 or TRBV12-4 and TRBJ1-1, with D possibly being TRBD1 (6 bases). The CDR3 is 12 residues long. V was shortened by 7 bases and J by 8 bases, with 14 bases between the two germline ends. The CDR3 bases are TGTGCCAGCACCTCGGGGGGGACAGAAGCTTTCTTT. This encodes CASTSGGTEAFF.

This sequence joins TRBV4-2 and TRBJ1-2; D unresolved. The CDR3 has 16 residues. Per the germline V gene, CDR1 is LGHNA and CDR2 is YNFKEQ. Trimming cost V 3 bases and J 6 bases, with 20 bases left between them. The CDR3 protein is CASSHELEGEENGYTF. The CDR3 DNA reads TGTGCCAGCAGCCACGAGCTTGAGGGAGAGGAAAATGGCTACACCTTC.

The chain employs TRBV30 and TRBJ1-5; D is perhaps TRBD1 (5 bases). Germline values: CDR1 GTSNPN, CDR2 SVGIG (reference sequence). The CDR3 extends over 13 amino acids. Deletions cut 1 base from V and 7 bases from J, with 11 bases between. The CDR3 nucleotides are TGTGCCTGGAGTGCCAGGGCAGGGCAGCCCCAGCATTTT. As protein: CAWSARAGQPQHF.

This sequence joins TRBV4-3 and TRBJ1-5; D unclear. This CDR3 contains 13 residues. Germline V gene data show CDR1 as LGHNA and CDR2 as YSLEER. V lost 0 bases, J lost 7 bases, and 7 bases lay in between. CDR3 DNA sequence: TGCGCCAGCAGCCAAGACTTACACCAGCCCCAGCATTTT. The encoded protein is CASSQDLHQPQHF.

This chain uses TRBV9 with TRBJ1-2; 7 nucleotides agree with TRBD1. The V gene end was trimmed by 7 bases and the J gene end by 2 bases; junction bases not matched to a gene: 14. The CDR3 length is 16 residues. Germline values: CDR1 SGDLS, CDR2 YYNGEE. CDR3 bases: TGTGCCAGCCGAAGCCCGACAGGGACTGAAAACTATGGCTACACCTTC. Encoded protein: CASRSPTGTENYGYTF.

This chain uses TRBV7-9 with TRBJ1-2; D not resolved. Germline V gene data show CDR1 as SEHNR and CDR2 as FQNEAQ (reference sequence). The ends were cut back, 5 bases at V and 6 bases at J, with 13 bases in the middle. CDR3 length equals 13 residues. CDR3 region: CASSPSTRDGYTF. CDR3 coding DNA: TGTGCCAGCAGCCCCAGTACCCGGGATGGCTACACCTTC.

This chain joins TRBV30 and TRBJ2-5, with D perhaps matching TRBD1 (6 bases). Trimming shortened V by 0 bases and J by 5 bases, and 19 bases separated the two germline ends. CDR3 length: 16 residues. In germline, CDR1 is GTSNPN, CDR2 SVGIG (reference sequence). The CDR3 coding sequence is TGTGCCTGGAGTGTGGGAGCAGGGGTTATTGGGGAGACCCAGTACTTC. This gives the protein CAWSVGAGVIGETQYF. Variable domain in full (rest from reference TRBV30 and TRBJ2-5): SQTIHQWPATLVQPVGSPLSLECTVEGTSNPNLYWYRQAAGRGLQLLFYSVGIGQISSEVPQNLSASRPQDRQFILSSKKLLLSDSGFYLCAWSVGAGVIGETQYFGPGTRLLVL.

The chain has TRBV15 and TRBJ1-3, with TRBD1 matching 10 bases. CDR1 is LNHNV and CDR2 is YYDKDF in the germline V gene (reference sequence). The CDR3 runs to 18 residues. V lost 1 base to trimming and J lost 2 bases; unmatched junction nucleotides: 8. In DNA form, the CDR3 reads TGTGCCACCAGCAGAGCTCGGGACAGGGGTAATCCTGGAAACACCATATATTTT. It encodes CATSRARDRGNPGNTIYF.

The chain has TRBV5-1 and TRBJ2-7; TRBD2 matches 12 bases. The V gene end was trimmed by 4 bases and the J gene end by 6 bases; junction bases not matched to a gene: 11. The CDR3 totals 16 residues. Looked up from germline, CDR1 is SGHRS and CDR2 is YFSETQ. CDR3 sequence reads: CASSPLTSGGSREQYF. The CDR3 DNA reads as TGCGCCAGCAGCCCACTGACTAGCGGGGGATCTCGCGAGCAGTACTTC.

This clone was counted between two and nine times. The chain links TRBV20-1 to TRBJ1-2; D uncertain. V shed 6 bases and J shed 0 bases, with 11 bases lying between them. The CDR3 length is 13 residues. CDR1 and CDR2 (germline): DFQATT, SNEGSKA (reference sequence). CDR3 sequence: CSASPLSNYGYTF. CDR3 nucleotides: TGCAGTGCCAGTCCCCTTTCTAACTATGGCTACACCTTC.

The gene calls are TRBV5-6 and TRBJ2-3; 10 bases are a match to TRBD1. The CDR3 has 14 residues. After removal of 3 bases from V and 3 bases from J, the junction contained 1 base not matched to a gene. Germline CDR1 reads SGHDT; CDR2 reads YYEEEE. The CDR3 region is CASSWDRGTDTQYF. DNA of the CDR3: TGTGCCAGCAGCTGGGACAGGGGTACAGATACGCAGTATTTT.

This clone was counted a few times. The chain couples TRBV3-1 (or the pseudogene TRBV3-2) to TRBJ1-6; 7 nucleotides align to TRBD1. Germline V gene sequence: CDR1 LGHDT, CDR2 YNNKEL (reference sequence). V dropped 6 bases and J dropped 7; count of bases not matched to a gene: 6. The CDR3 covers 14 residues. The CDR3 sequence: CASRSRDSNSPLHF. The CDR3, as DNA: TGTGCCAGCAGGTCCCGGGACAGCAATTCACCCCTCCACTTT.

The CDR3 sequence is CASSFGGGVQWVPQYF. For the CDR3, the DNA is TGTGCCAGCAGCTTCGGCGGGGGGGTGCAGTGGGTTCCGCAGTATTTT. The rearrangement uses TRBV5-4 and TRBJ2-3; 9 positions match TRBD2. After removal of 2 bases from V and 10 bases from J, the junction contained 14 bases not matched to a gene. The CDR3 covers 16 residues. Germline V gene data show CDR1 as SGHNT and CDR2 as YYREEE (reference sequence).

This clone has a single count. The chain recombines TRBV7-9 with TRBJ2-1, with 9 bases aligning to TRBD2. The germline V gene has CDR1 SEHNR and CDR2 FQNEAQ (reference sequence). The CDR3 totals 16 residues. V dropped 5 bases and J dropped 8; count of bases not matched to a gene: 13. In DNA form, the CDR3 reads TGTGCCAGCAGCGACAAGGTTTCCGCGGGAGGGGATGAGCAGTTCTTC. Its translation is CASSDKVSAGGDEQFF.

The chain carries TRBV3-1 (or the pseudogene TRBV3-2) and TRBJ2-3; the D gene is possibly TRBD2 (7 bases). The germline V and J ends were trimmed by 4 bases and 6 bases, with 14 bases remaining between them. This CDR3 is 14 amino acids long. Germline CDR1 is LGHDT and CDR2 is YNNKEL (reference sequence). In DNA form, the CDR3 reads TGTGCCAGCAGCCGAGGGGGGGCCCAGGATACGCAGTATTTT. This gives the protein CASSRGGAQDTQYF.

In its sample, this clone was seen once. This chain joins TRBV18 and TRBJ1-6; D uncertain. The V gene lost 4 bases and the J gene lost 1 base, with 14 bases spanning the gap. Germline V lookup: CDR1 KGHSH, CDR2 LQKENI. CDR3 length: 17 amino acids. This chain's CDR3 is CASSLLGDGSYNSPLHF. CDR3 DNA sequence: TGTGCCAGCTCACTTCTCGGTGACGGGTCCTATAATTCACCCCTCCACTTT.

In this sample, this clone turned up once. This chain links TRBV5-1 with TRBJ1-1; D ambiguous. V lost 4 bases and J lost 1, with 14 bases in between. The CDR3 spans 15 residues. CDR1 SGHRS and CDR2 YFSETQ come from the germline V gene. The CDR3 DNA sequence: TGCGCCAGCAGCCCGGCCCGCGGCCCGAACACTGAAGCTTTCTTT. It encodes CASSPARGPNTEAFF.